The source of this T cell receptor (beta chain) is a study of hypomethylating agent response in myelodysplastic syndrome. General study points: Whether shared GLIPH2 clusters recognize novel MDS antigens was not confirmed.

Concerning this clone: What it binds is not known.

Germline V gene data show CDR1 as SGHDT and CDR2 as YYEEEE. This CDR3 contains 14 residues. V dropped 3 bases and J dropped 7 bases, with 15 bases sitting between them. Bulk bone marrow was analyzed without sorting T-cell subsets. Data came from immunoSEQ multiplex PCR; TCRdb stores just in-frame clones and leaves some out. The sample yields 2,500 to 3,500 clones, about 80% seen once. Sequencing used bone marrow, obtained before or after starting hypomethylating agent treatment for myelodysplastic syndrome (not recorded which). The sequence was obtained from a human donor with myelodysplastic syndrome. The chain employs TRBV5-6 and TRBJ2-3; D is unresolved. The CDR3 reads CASSSWPGRNTQYF. CDR3 DNA sequence: TGTGCCAGCAGCTCTTGGCCCGGGCGGAATACGCAGTATTTT.